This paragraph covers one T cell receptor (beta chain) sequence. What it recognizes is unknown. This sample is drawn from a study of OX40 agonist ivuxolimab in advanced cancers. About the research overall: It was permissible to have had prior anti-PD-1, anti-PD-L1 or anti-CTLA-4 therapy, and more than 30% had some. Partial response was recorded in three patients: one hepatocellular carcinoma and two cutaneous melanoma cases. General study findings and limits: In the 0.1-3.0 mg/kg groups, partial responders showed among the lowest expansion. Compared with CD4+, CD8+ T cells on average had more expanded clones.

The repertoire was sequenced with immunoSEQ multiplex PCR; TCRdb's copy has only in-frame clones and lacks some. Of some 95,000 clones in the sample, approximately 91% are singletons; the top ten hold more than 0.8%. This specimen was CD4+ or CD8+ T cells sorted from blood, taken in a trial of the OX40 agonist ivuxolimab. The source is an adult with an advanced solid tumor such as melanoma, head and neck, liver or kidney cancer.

The CDR3 sequence is CASRGGGITRNTEAFF. CDR3 in DNA: TGTGCCAGCAGAGGGGGGGGAATAACGAGAAACACTGAAGCTTTCTTT. J is TRBJ1-1 and V is TRBV28; D perhaps matches TRBD1 (6 bases). Per germline, CDR1 MDHEN and CDR2 SYDVKM. With 6 bases removed from V and 2 bases from J, the gap between germline ends came to 19 bases. CDR3 length equals 16 residues.